This T cell receptor beta chain stems from a study of T-cell reconstitution after alpha-beta-depleted transplantation in children. Overall study results and limits: About two months after transplant, alpha-beta T cells reportedly came from several hundred expanded graft clones. Newly generated T cells supplied most T-cell counts and diversity one year post-transplant.

This clonotype was recorded many times. What it binds is not known. V gave up 7 bases and J gave up 2 bases, with 17 bases separating them. CDR3 size: 16 residues. Germline CDR1 SEHNR, CDR2 FQNEAQ (reference sequence). TCRbeta library construction was performed incorporating unique molecular identifiers. TCRdb independently ran MiXCR on the PCR reads; one entry per CDR3 protein. The sample gives hundreds of thousands of distinct CDR3 sequences, about 7.3% of which show up once; over 7.5% is in the top ten. The sequencing here drew on peripheral blood, taken 360 days after TCRalphabeta/CD19-depleted stem cell transplant. The chain employs TRBV7-9 and TRBJ2-2, with D perhaps TRBD2 (6 bases). This clonotype originated in a female patient between 2 and 15 years old who had a stem cell transplant for Fanconi anemia, so the T cells may come from the graft donor. The CDR3 region is CASTSPASANTGELFF. Written as DNA, the CDR3 is TGTGCCAGCACCTCCCCAGCTAGCGCCAACACCGGGGAGCTGTTTTTT.